The clone carrying this T cell receptor beta chain has only one observation. The junction departs from germline at one end; a sequencing error may be responsible. The PCR made use of 60 Vbeta and 13 Jbeta primers. Profiling relied on immunoSEQ multiplex PCR, and the TCRdb table lists in-frame clones only, not all of them. This table holds around 100,000 clones, around 80% found once. These data are taken from a study of cytomegalovirus exposure and HLA in healthy donors. The CDR3 consists of 13 residues. Germline V gives CDR1 SEHNR, CDR2 FQNEAQ (reference sequence). The sequence was obtained from a man under 40 in good health and CMV-seropositive. The specimen was PBMCs. The chain links TRBV7-9 to TRBJ2-1; 8 bases align to TRBD2. CDR3 sequence (DNA): TGTTCCAGCGGACTAGCTGCCTACAATGAGCAGTTCTTC. Protein product: CSSGLAAYNEQFF.